The present T cell receptor beta chain was sequenced within a study of CD4+ T cells in melanoma. Repertoires were generated with immunoSEQ multiplex PCR, while TCRdb's copy carries only in-frame clones and drops some. This sample has tens of thousands of clones, with 60% to 80% found just once. The sample holds a few counts of this clone. Looked up from germline, CDR1 is WNHNN and CDR2 is SYGVQD (reference sequence). The CDR3 has 12 amino acids. V was cut by 4 bases and J by 6 bases, with 7 bases left in between. The sample was tumor tissue. V and J are TRBV10-1 and TRBJ2-1; D is perhaps TRBD1 (5 bases). This clonotype was obtained from a human donor with melanoma. The CDR3 coding sequence is TGCGCCAGCAGTGGGGGCCCCAATGAGCAGTTCTTC. Encoded protein: CASSGGPNEQFF.